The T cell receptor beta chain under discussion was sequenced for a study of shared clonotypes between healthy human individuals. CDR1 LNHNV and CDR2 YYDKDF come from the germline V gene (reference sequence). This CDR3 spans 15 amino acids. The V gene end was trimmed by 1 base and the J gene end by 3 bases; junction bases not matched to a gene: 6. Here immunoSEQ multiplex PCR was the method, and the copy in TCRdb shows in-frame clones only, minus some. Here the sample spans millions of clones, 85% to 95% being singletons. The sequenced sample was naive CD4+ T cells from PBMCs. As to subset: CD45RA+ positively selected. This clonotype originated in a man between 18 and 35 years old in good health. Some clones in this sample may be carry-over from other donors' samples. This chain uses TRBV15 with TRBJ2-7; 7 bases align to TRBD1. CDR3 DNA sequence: TGTGCCACCAGCAGAGTCCGGGACAGCTTCTACGAGCAGTACTTC. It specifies CATSRVRDSFYEQYF.